This T cell receptor (beta chain) derives from a study of cytomegalovirus exposure and HLA in healthy donors. The PCR had 60 Vbeta and 13 Jbeta primers. Some clones are missing from TCRdb's copy, which holds only in-frame ones; the method was immunoSEQ multiplex PCR. Of around 150,000 clones in the sample, 55% to 80% were seen once. The CDR3 consists of 13 residues. V was trimmed by 1 base and J by 7 bases, leaving 10 bases between them. Per germline, CDR1 SGHRS and CDR2 YFSETQ. As for this clone: What it binds is not known.

Study conclusions and caveats: A later analysis showed that HLA-associated TCR beta chains had undergone more clonal expansion than equally common others.

This TCR derives from a woman aged 18 to 35 in good health and CMV-seropositive. Sequenced material: PBMCs. The chain couples TRBV5-1 to TRBJ2-3; D is ambiguous. The CDR3 loop reads CASSLMSPNTQYF. As DNA, the CDR3 is TGCGCCAGCAGCTTGATGTCCCCAAATACGCAGTATTTT.